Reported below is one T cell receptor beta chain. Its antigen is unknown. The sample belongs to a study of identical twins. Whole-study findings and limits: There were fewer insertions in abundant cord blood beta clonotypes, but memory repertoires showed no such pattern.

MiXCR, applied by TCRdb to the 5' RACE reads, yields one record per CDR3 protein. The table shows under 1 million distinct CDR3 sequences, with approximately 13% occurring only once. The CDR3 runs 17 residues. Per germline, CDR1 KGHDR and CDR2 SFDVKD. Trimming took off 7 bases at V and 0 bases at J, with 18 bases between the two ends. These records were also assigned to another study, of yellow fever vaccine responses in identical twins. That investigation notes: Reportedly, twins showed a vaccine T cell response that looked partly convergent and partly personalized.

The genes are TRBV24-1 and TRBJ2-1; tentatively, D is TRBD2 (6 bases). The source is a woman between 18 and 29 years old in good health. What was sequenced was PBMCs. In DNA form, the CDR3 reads TGTGCCACCAGCGAGGCGGTGGGGAGGAGCTCCTACAATGAGCAGTTCTTC. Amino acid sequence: CATSEAVGRSSYNEQFF.